The 30 T cell receptor beta chains below come from one sample, sequenced in a study of monozygotic twins with inflammatory bowel disease. Reprocessing the 5' RACE reads, TCRdb reports a single entry for every CDR3 protein and omits DNA. The sample table includes approximately 390,000 distinct CDR3 sequences. The sequencing sample was made of blood. The receptors stem from a human donor with ulcerative colitis or Crohn's disease, or a healthy co-twin of an affected twin (not recorded which).

The chain employs TRBV24-1 and TRBJ1-2. CDR3 length: 14 amino acids. In germline, CDR1 is KGHDR, CDR2 SFDVKD. The CDR3 loop is CATGSRRHADGYTF.

This chain connects TRBV7-2 to TRBJ2-3; TCRdb returns TRBD2, unconfirmable since there is no DNA. The CDR3 is made up of 15 amino acids. Germline V gene sequence: CDR1 SGHTA, CDR2 FQGNSA. CDR3 protein: CASRSLAGSGDTQYF.

This sequence joins TRBV11-1 and TRBJ2-5; TCRdb's assignment of TRBD1 cannot be checked, as there is no DNA. Germline V lookup: CDR1 SGHAT, CDR2 FQDESV (reference sequence). CDR3 length equals 15 residues. This chain's CDR3 is CASSLGTGNQETQYF.

This sequence joins TRBV7-9 and TRBJ2-3; TCRdb's assignment of TRBD1 cannot be checked, as there is no DNA. CDR1 and CDR2 (germline): SEHNR, FQNEAQ (reference sequence). CDR3 length: 15 residues. CDR3 protein: CASSLTGAVGDTQYF. The variable domain in full, with the rest retrieved from reference TRBV7-9 and TRBJ2-3, is DTGVSQNPRHKITKRGQNVTFRCDPISEHNRLYWYRQTLGQGPEFLTYFQNEAQLEKSRLLSDRFSAERPKGSFSTLEIQRTEQGDSAMYLCASSLTGAVGDTQYFGPGTRLTVL.

The chain joins TRBV4-1 to TRBJ2-1; TCRdb outputs TRBD1, but without DNA this stays unchecked. Per germline, CDR1 MGHRA and CDR2 YSYEKL. The CDR3 sequence is 17 residues long. The CDR3 is CASSLPGQPAHRAEQFF.

The rearrangement links TRBV5-6 to TRBJ2-7; without DNA, the TCRdb call of TRBD1 cannot be checked. The CDR3 spans 14 residues. Germline V gives CDR1 SGHDT, CDR2 YYEEEE. The CDR3 spells CASSEDRDSYEQYF.

The chain joins TRBV20-1 to TRBJ2-3; TCRdb designates TRBD1, a call that cannot be tested without DNA. The CDR3 loop spans 14 amino acids. Germline loops: CDR1 DFQATT, CDR2 SNEGSKA (reference sequence). CDR3 sequence: CSASPGQRTDTQYF.

The chain joins TRBV5-1 to TRBJ2-7. Looked up from germline, CDR1 is SGHRS and CDR2 is YFSETQ. The length of the CDR3 is 15 residues. The chain's CDR3 is CASSLESGSSYEQYF. Supplemented by reference TRBV5-1 and TRBJ2-7, the full variable domain reads KAGVTQTPRYLIKTRGQQVTLSCSPISGHRSVSWYQQTPGQGLQFLFEYFSETQRNKGNFPGRFSGRQFSNSRSEMNVSTLELGDSALYLCASSLESGSSYEQYFGPGTRLTVT.

The J gene is TRBJ2-7, the V gene TRBV20-1; the TCRdb D gene call, TRBD1, has no DNA to confirm it. There are 14 residues in the CDR3. Germline CDR1 DFQATT, CDR2 SNEGSKA (reference sequence). The CDR3 here is CSAALTGERVEQYF.

The chain carries TRBV20-1 and TRBJ1-1. The CDR3 is 12 residues long. CDR1 is DFQATT and CDR2 is SNEGSKA in the germline V gene (reference sequence). CDR3 sequence: CSAFDLNTEAFF.

The gene calls are TRBV18 and TRBJ2-5. The CDR3 totals 13 residues. The germline V gene encodes CDR1 KGHSH and CDR2 LQKENI. CDR3 sequence reads: CASSPPAGETQYF.

The rearrangement uses TRBV6-1 and TRBJ2-3; TCRdb indicates TRBD1, and absent DNA this call remains unverified. Germline CDR1 and CDR2: MNHNS and SASEGT. CDR3 size: 15 residues. CDR3 loop: CASSPAGRSTDTQYF.

V gene TRBV12-3 or TRBV12-4 combines with J gene TRBJ2-5; TCRdb proposes TRBD1, but this gene call is untestable without DNA. The length of the CDR3 is 14 residues. CDR3 in amino acids: CASSDRTGIGTQYF.

The rearrangement uses TRBV5-1 and TRBJ1-1; TCRdb's assignment of TRBD1 cannot be checked, as there is no DNA. CDR1 is SGHRS, CDR2 YFSETQ, per germline. CDR3 length equals 15 residues. The CDR3 here is CASNEQAPSNTEAFF.

The rearrangement uses TRBV25-1 and TRBJ1-2; no DNA is available, so the TRBD1 call from TCRdb remains unchecked. The CDR3 loop spans 13 amino acids. Germline V gene lookup returns CDR1 MGHDK and CDR2 SYGVNS. The CDR3 region is CASSAGTPYGYTF.

V and J are TRBV20-1 and TRBJ1-5; absent DNA, TCRdb's TRBD1 call cannot be checked. The germline gives CDR1 DFQATT, CDR2 SNEGSKA (reference sequence). This CDR3 is 14 amino acids long. The CDR3: CSAQAGWGNQPQHF.

This chain connects TRBV4-1 to TRBJ1-5; with no DNA, the TCRdb D assignment of TRBD1 cannot be verified. Germline values: CDR1 MGHRA, CDR2 YSYEKL. The CDR3 consists of 14 residues. This CDR3 reads CASTSGYGQQPQHF.

J is TRBJ2-7 and V is TRBV7-9. Germline V gene data show CDR1 as SEHNR and CDR2 as FQNEAQ (reference sequence). This CDR3 comprises 12 residues. CDR3 in amino acids: CASSLKSYEQYF.

The chain couples TRBV12-3 or TRBV12-4 to TRBJ2-3; TCRdb gives TRBD1 as the D gene, but with no DNA this cannot be confirmed. The CDR3 is made up of 14 amino acids. CDR3 residues: CASTLRGLTDTQYF.

V usage is TRBV28 and J usage is TRBJ2-2. This CDR3 comprises 11 residues. Looked up from germline, CDR1 is MDHEN and CDR2 is SYDVKM. The CDR3 loop is CASSGVGELFF.

The V call is TRBV5-1, the J call TRBJ1-6. This CDR3 spans 16 amino acids. The germline V gene has CDR1 SGHRS and CDR2 YFSETQ. The CDR3 sequence is CASSLRGTAQGSPLHF. The full variable domain, completed using reference TRBV5-1 and TRBJ1-6, is KAGVTQTPRYLIKTRGQQVTLSCSPISGHRSVSWYQQTPGQGLQFLFEYFSETQRNKGNFPGRFSGRQFSNSRSEMNVSTLELGDSALYLCASSLRGTAQGSPLHFGNGTRLTVT.

The chain is built from TRBV19 and TRBJ1-5; TCRdb returns TRBD1, unconfirmable since there is no DNA. The CDR3 extends over 14 amino acids. Germline CDR1 and CDR2: LNHDA and SQIVND (reference sequence). The CDR3 is CASAGGRLSQPQHF.

The CDR3 protein is CSASLAGDYSPLHF. J is TRBJ1-6 and V is TRBV20-1; TCRdb gives TRBD1 as the D gene, but with no DNA this cannot be confirmed. The CDR3 totals 14 residues. The V gene's germline CDR1 is DFQATT and CDR2 SNEGSKA (reference sequence).

The chain combines TRBV7-9 with TRBJ1-1; there is no DNA to check the TCRdb D call of TRBD1. The CDR3 runs to 13 residues. In germline, CDR1 is SEHNR, CDR2 FQNEAQ (reference sequence). CDR3: CASSFGLGAEAFF.

V is TRBV7-2 and J is TRBJ1-1; the TRBD1 assignment by TCRdb is unverifiable without DNA. This CDR3 contains 13 residues. Germline V gene data show CDR1 as SGHTA and CDR2 as FQGNSA. The CDR3 loop is CASSKTGNAEAFF.

The rearrangement joins TRBV7-3 to TRBJ2-2; absent DNA, TCRdb's TRBD2 call cannot be checked. The CDR3 loop spans 18 amino acids. The germline gives CDR1 SGHTA, CDR2 FQGTGA. The CDR3 is CASSLVPLGAGGTGELFF. The full variable domain, with the rest looked up from reference TRBV7-3 and TRBJ2-2, is GAGVSQTPSNKVTEKGKYVELRCDPISGHTALYWYRQSLGQGPEFLIYFQGTGAADDSGLPNDRFFAVRPEGSVSTLKIQRTERGDSAVYLCASSLVPLGAGGTGELFFGEGSRLTVL.

The chain uses TRBV30 and TRBJ1-2; TCRdb's D call of TRBD1 is untestable without DNA. The length of the CDR3 is 14 residues. Germline V gene sequence: CDR1 GTSNPN, CDR2 SVGIG (reference sequence). The CDR3 spells CAGPRQEGNYGYTF.

The chain combines TRBV7-6 with TRBJ2-7; TCRdb reports TRBD1, a call that lacks DNA to check it against. This CDR3 region has 14 residues. Germline V gives CDR1 SGHVS, CDR2 FNYEAQ. The CDR3 reads CASSNQGGSYEQYF. The variable domain in full, completed from reference TRBV7-6 and TRBJ2-7, reads GAGVSQSPRYKVTKRGQDVALRCDPISGHVSLYWYRQALGQGPEFLTYFNYEAQQDKSGLPNDRFSAERPEGSISTLTIQRTEQRDSAMYRCASSNQGGSYEQYFGPGTRLTVT.

V is TRBV18 and J is TRBJ1-1; TCRdb calls TRBD1, which cannot be checked without DNA. This CDR3 spans 15 amino acids. Looked up from germline, CDR1 is KGHSH and CDR2 is LQKENI. The chain's CDR3 is CASSTGQGMNTEAFF. Combining the CDR3 with reference TRBV18 and TRBJ1-1 gives the whole variable domain NAGVMQNPRHLVRRRGQEARLRCSPMKGHSHVYWYRQLPEEGLKFMVYLQKENIIDESGMPKERFSAEFPKEGPSILRIQQVVRGDSAAYFCASSTGQGMNTEAFFGQGTRLTVV.

CDR3 protein: CASSFGTDRLFF. V gene TRBV5-6 combines with J gene TRBJ2-2; TCRdb reports TRBD1, a call that lacks DNA to check it against. Germline V gene sequence: CDR1 SGHDT, CDR2 YYEEEE. This CDR3 region has 12 residues.